These 2 T cell receptor beta chains originate from one sample sequenced in a study of cytomegalovirus exposure and HLA in healthy donors. PCR primers comprised 60 Vbeta and 13 Jbeta primers. TCRdb's copy holds only in-frame clones and misses some; the assay was immunoSEQ multiplex PCR. The data show 200,000 or so clones, with more than 60% seen just once and approximately 2% held by the top ten. Sequencing input: PBMCs. The receptor set was obtained from a woman aged 25 to 39 in good health and CMV-seropositive.

This chain joins TRBV5-1 and TRBJ1-2; possibly TRBD1 for D (5 bases). Germline V lookup: CDR1 SGHRS, CDR2 YFSETQ. V was shortened by 0 bases and J by 7 bases, with 16 bases between the two germline ends. This CDR3 is built from 15 residues. Written as DNA, the CDR3 is TGCGCCAGCAGCTTGGGGCCCGGCAGGGCGTCTGGCTACACCTTC. This encodes CASSLGPGRASGYTF.

V usage is TRBV20-1 and J usage is TRBJ2-7; possibly TRBD1 for D (6 bases). The V end was cut by 4 bases, the J end by 2 bases, with 6 bases between. The CDR3 spans 11 residues. Germline V gives CDR1 DFQATT, CDR2 SNEGSKA (reference sequence). The CDR3 region is CSAKGAYEQYF. The CDR3 nucleotides are TGCAGTGCTAAGGGGGCCTACGAGCAGTACTTC.